This T cell receptor (beta chain) stems from a study of early stage breast cancer tumors. Study-level information: Most invasive tumors, about 70% of the 16, were ER+/PR+/HER2-. Points from the study as a whole: Most shared enriched TCRB sequences were commonly generated ones. In about 90% of the 16 patients, blood comparison separated tumor from normal breast. Tumors had approximately 2.4-fold higher T cell density than normal breast.

Concerning this clone itself: The target antigen is unknown.

The data were produced by immunoSEQ multiplex PCR, yet TCRdb's version contains in-frame clones alone and is incomplete. The sample holds about 58,000 clones, about 74% seen once. Sample: blood. The clonotype was recovered from a person aged 25 to 39 with breast cancer.

The CDR3 bases are TGTGCCAGCAGCCGGACCGGGACAGGGGTGTTCTTC. This codes for CASSRTGTGVFF. The chain combines TRBV7-6 with TRBJ2-1, with 10 bases that match TRBD1. The V gene end was trimmed by 5 bases and the J gene end by 15 bases; junction bases not matched to a gene: 7. Per germline, CDR1 SGHVS and CDR2 FNYEAQ. The CDR3 is 12 amino acids.